Below, 29 T cell receptor beta chains from the same sample are listed, as sequenced in a study of T cells after yellow fever vaccination (dated by TCRdb to the late 2010s). Read against the paper, the sample's treatment or condition label means: live attenuated yellow fever vaccine strain. The library was produced with 5' RACE. This sample was sequenced with an Illumina NovaSeq 6000. TCRdb took the public reads, trimmed them with fastp at Q25, ran MiXCR for clone calling and kept in-frame beta chains. Each CDR3 protein appears once, grouped with its most common genes and DNA. This sample holds some 240,000 distinct CDR3 sequences; around 4.9% were observed only once. In total, the top ten clones hold less than 3.5% of the sample. The source material was CD4+ T cells sorted from PBMCs, sampled on the day of the yellow fever booster vaccination. These receptors came from a man aged 18-30 years who received the YFV17D yellow fever vaccine.

This rearrangement joins TRBV20-1 to TRBJ1-4; 9 bases map to TRBD1. This CDR3 contains 13 residues. Germline CDR1 is DFQATT and CDR2 is SNEGSKA (reference sequence). J was trimmed by 5 bases and V by 5 bases; bases with no gene match: 3. CDR3 in DNA: TGCAGTGCTTCGGACAGGGGAAATGAAAAACTGTTTTTT. It specifies CSASDRGNEKLFF.

This clonotype was seen at least ten times. The chain carries TRBV24-1 and TRBJ2-5, with D hard to call. V lost 4 bases, J lost 4 bases, and 12 bases lay in between. Germline CDR1 KGHDR, CDR2 SFDVKD. The CDR3 runs to 14 residues. The CDR3 DNA reads TGTGCCACCAGTGACAGCCTGACGGGAGAGACCCAGTACTTC. As protein: CATSDSLTGETQYF.

This clonotype has only a few counts. The rearrangement uses TRBV2 and TRBJ2-5; the D is unclear. The germline V gene has CDR1 SNHLY and CDR2 FYNNEI. Deletions cut 6 bases from V and 3 bases from J, with 8 bases between. The CDR3 contains 12 residues. The CDR3 sequence: CASSRYKETQYF. Written as DNA, the CDR3 is TGTGCCAGCAGCCGGTATAAAGAGACCCAGTACTTC.

This clonotype has more than one count but fewer than ten. The V gene is TRBV5-6, the J gene TRBJ2-2, with TRBD1 identical over 7 bases. The CDR3 covers 17 residues. Germline CDR1 reads SGHDT; CDR2 reads YYEEEE. Germline trimming cut 4 bases from V and 4 bases from J; bases unmatched to any gene: 13. CDR3 protein: CASSPPDRARVTGELFF. The CDR3 DNA sequence: TGTGCCAGCAGCCCCCCCGACAGGGCCCGGGTCACCGGGGAGCTGTTTTTT.

The chain uses TRBV7-3 and TRBJ2-7; 7 bases align to TRBD2. The CDR3 is 14 amino acids. From germline, CDR1 is SGHTA and CDR2 FQGTGA. J gave up 6 bases and V 3 bases, and 8 bases lay outside the gene matches. The CDR3 region is CASSLSGRDGEQYF. The CDR3 DNA follows: TGTGCCAGCAGCTTGTCGGGGAGGGACGGCGAGCAGTACTTC. Together with reference TRBV7-3 and TRBJ2-7, the CDR3 gives the full variable domain: GAGVSQTPSNKVTEKGKYVELRCDPISGHTALYWYRQSLGQGPEFLIYFQGTGAADDSGLPNDRFFAVRPEGSVSTLKIQRTERGDSAVYLCASSLSGRDGEQYFGPGTRLTVT.

V gene TRBV7-2 combines with J gene TRBJ1-6; D gene unclear. Germline CDR1 reads SGHTA; CDR2 reads FQGNSA. V was cut by 3 bases and J by 11 bases, with 23 bases left in between. This CDR3 comprises 17 residues. The CDR3 region is CASSLANAQLFTAPLHF. As DNA, the CDR3 is TGTGCCAGCAGCTTGGCGAACGCTCAGCTTTTTACAGCACCCCTCCACTTT.

The chain has TRBV7-9 and TRBJ2-3; TRBD1 or TRBD2 may be the D gene (5 bases each). The V end lost 11 bases, the J end lost 3 bases, and 18 bases lay between the germline ends. The CDR3 is made up of 14 amino acids. CDR1 is SEHNR, CDR2 FQNEAQ, per germline (reference sequence). The CDR3 reads CASRGRASTDTQYF. CDR3 sequence (DNA): TGTGCCTCCCGGGGCAGGGCTAGTACAGATACGCAGTATTTT.

This clonotype was seen more than once but under ten times. The rearrangement links TRBV5-4 to TRBJ2-5; TRBD2 matches at 7 bases. Per germline, CDR1 SGHNT and CDR2 YYREEE (reference sequence). The CDR3 totals 16 residues. The V segment lost 0 bases and the J segment 5 bases; nucleotides outside the gene matches: 10. Written as DNA, the CDR3 is TGTGCCAGCAGCTTGGATGTGGCTAGCGGAGGGGAGACCCAGTACTTC. This translates into CASSLDVASGGETQYF.

This clonotype came up a few times. This chain connects TRBV11-2 to TRBJ2-1; the D gene is possibly TRBD1 (6 bases). V lost 4 bases to trimming and J lost 0 bases, with 13 bases between them. This CDR3 spans 16 amino acids. CDR1 and CDR2 (germline): SGHAT, FQNNGV. CDR3 sequence (DNA): TGTGCCAGCAGCTCCTTGACAGGCGGCTCCTACAATGAGCAGTTCTTC. This encodes CASSSLTGGSYNEQFF.

V and J are TRBV28 and TRBJ1-1, with D possibly matching TRBD1 (5 bases). Deletions cut 5 bases from V and 11 bases from J, with 15 bases between. The CDR3 has 12 amino acids. The germline CDR1 and CDR2 sequences are MDHEN and SYDVKM. This CDR3 reads CASSISSGHAFF. The CDR3 DNA reads as TGTGCCAGCAGTATAAGTTCAGGGCATGCTTTCTTT.

J is TRBJ1-1 and V is TRBV11-2; D is possibly TRBD1 (6 bases). Trimming removed 7 bases at V and 1 base at J, with 13 bases between. There are 14 residues in the CDR3. CDR1 and CDR2 from the germline V gene are SGHAT and FQNNGV. CDR3 bases: TGTGCCAGCACCATCCTAGGGGGGAACACTGAAGCTTTCTTT. Translating it yields CASTILGGNTEAFF.

At least ten counts were recorded for this clonotype. The rearrangement uses TRBV11-2 and TRBJ2-4, with a weak D call TRBD2 (5 bases). The V gene's germline CDR1 is SGHAT and CDR2 FQNNGV. This CDR3 has 14 residues. The V end was cut by 1 base, the J end by 9 bases, with 13 bases between. The CDR3 DNA sequence: TGTGCCAGCAGCTTAGCGACGGGAAGAGGCATTCAGTACTTC. Its translation is CASSLATGRGIQYF. The full variable domain, completed using reference TRBV11-2 and TRBJ2-4, is EAGVAQSPRYKIIEKRQSVAFWCNPISGHATLYWYQQILGQGPKLLIQFQNNGVVDDSQLPKDRFSAERLKGVDSTLKIQPAKLEDSAVYLCASSLATGRGIQYFGAGTRLSVL.

In this sample, this clonotype turned up a few times. The CDR3 spells CASSYSQGNTEAFF. The DNA for the CDR3 is TGTGCCAGCAGTTACTCCCAGGGGAACACTGAAGCTTTCTTT. The J gene is TRBJ1-1, the V gene TRBV6-5, with D possibly TRBD1 on 5 matching bases. The CDR3 spans 14 residues. Germline V lookup: CDR1 MNHEY, CDR2 SVGAGI. V gave up 0 bases and J gave up 1 base, with 6 bases separating them.

This clonotype turned up a few times. CDR3 in amino acids: CSALDSGGAIPNQPQHF. The CDR3 bases are TGCAGTGCTCTAGATTCGGGCGGGGCGATTCCCAATCAGCCCCAGCATTTT. The chain recombines TRBV20-1 with TRBJ1-5; perhaps TRBD1 as D (5 bases). The germline V and J ends were trimmed by 5 bases and 3 bases, with 23 bases remaining between them. The CDR3 runs 17 residues. Germline CDR1 DFQATT, CDR2 SNEGSKA (reference sequence).

This clonotype was seen ten or more times. The gene calls are TRBV4-2 and TRBJ2-3; 11 nucleotides line up with TRBD2. The CDR3 contains 16 residues. Germline CDR1 is LGHNA and CDR2 is YNFKEQ. The V segment lost 2 bases and the J segment 3 bases; nucleotides outside the gene matches: 4. The CDR3, as DNA: TGTGCCAGCAGCCAACTCCTAGCGGGGGGAACAGATACGCAGTATTTT. It codes for CASSQLLAGGTDTQYF.

This clonotype occurred many times. The rearrangement uses TRBV5-1 and TRBJ2-2, with D tentatively TRBD1 (6 bases). The CDR3 totals 15 residues. V lost 2 bases and J lost 0, with 8 bases in between. Germline V CDR1 and CDR2: SGHRS, YFSETQ. The CDR3 coding sequence is TGCGCCAGCAGCTTACGGACAGCGAACACCGGGGAGCTGTTTTTT. Translating it yields CASSLRTANTGELFF. Full variable domain (missing parts from reference TRBV5-1 and TRBJ2-2): KAGVTQTPRYLIKTRGQQVTLSCSPISGHRSVSWYQQTPGQGLQFLFEYFSETQRNKGNFPGRFSGRQFSNSRSEMNVSTLELGDSALYLCASSLRTANTGELFFGEGSRLTVL.

V gene TRBV20-1 combines with J gene TRBJ2-7; 13 nucleotides agree with TRBD2. V shed 3 bases, J shed 5 bases, and the junction held 7 bases outside the gene matches. CDR1 DFQATT and CDR2 SNEGSKA come from the germline V gene (reference sequence). This CDR3 comprises 15 residues. The CDR3, as DNA: TGCAGTGCTAGCCCCGGGACTAGCGGGAAAAACGAGCAGTACTTC. Its protein product is CSASPGTSGKNEQYF.

A few counts support this clonotype. The chain employs TRBV5-1 and TRBJ1-2; D is unresolved. The CDR3 is made up of 13 amino acids. The germline V gene encodes CDR1 SGHRS and CDR2 YFSETQ. Trimming removed 1 base at V and 7 bases at J, with 11 bases between. CDR3 protein: CASSLREGAGYTF. In DNA, the CDR3 is TGCGCCAGCAGCTTGAGAGAGGGAGCTGGCTACACCTTC.

This chain connects TRBV19 to TRBJ1-5; unclear D gene. The CDR3 totals 12 residues. Trimming removed 3 bases at V and 8 bases at J, with 8 bases between. CDR1 and CDR2 from the germline V gene are LNHDA and SQIVND (reference sequence). In nucleotides, the CDR3 is TGTGCCAGTAGTATTTGGCAGGAGCCCCAGCATTTT. It yields the protein CASSIWQEPQHF.

This clonotype has ten or more counts. This chain connects TRBV24-1 to TRBJ2-5, with D uncertain. The CDR3 runs to 12 residues. From germline, CDR1 is KGHDR and CDR2 SFDVKD. V was clipped by 7 bases and J by 5 bases, with 10 bases between them. DNA of the CDR3: TGTGCCACCAGGGGTTCAGGCGAGACCCAGTACTTC. Its protein product is CATRGSGETQYF.

There are many counts of this clonotype. The V gene is TRBV28, the J gene TRBJ2-3; 7 nucleotides line up with TRBD1. Trimming cost V 5 bases and J 10 bases; bases outside gene matches: 12. This CDR3 comprises 14 residues. The germline gives CDR1 MDHEN, CDR2 SYDVKM. In nucleotides, the CDR3 is TGTGCCAGCAGTACACTTGAAGACAGGGACGCGCAGTATTTT. This encodes CASSTLEDRDAQYF.

This clonotype was counted at least ten times. As DNA, the CDR3 is TGTGCCAGCAGTCACCAGGGGGCTGGAAACACCATATATTTT. The encoded protein is CASSHQGAGNTIYF. This chain joins TRBV6-6 and TRBJ1-3, with 7 bases fitting TRBD1. The V gene's germline CDR1 is MNHNY and CDR2 SVGAGI (reference sequence). The length of the CDR3 is 14 residues. J lost 2 bases, V lost 5 bases, and 3 bases had no gene match.

A few counts support this clonotype. The V call is TRBV12-3 or TRBV12-4, the J call TRBJ2-2; a possible D gene is TRBD2 (6 bases). The CDR3 runs to 14 residues. The V gene lost 6 bases and the J gene lost 4 bases, with 12 bases spanning the gap. CDR3 residues: CASSLHGGTGELFF. CDR3 nucleotides: TGTGCCAGCAGCCTCCACGGGGGCACCGGGGAGCTGTTTTTT.

This clonotype was picked up many times. This chain uses TRBV6-2 or TRBV6-3 with TRBJ2-7; no clear D gene. The V end was cut by 4 bases, the J end by 7 bases, with 11 bases between. Per the germline V gene, CDR1 is MNHEY and CDR2 is SVGEGT. The CDR3 runs 12 residues. The CDR3 spells CASSSESREQYF. The CDR3 DNA is TGTGCCAGCAGTTCGGAGTCCAGGGAGCAGTACTTC.

The rearrangement uses TRBV6-2 or TRBV6-3 and TRBJ2-1; D not resolved. Trimming removed 6 bases from V and 0 bases from J, with 12 bases in between. The CDR3 sequence is 15 residues long. Germline CDR1 MNHEY, CDR2 SVGEGT. The CDR3, as DNA: TGTGCCAGCAGGTACAGACGCAGCTCCTACAATGAGCAGTTCTTC. Protein: CASRYRRSSYNEQFF.

This clonotype has ten or more counts. CDR3 amino acids: CASSQELVRGNQPQHF. CDR3 in DNA: TGTGCCAGCAGCCAAGAGTTAGTCAGGGGTAATCAGCCCCAGCATTTT. J is TRBJ1-5 and V is TRBV4-2; TRBD1 is a possible D gene (6 bases). Trimming cost V 0 bases and J 4 bases, with 13 bases left between them. Germline V gene sequence: CDR1 LGHNA, CDR2 YNFKEQ. This CDR3 comprises 16 residues.

This clonotype appeared many times. The V gene is TRBV5-1, the J gene TRBJ2-3; D call uncertain. There are 14 residues in the CDR3. Looked up from germline, CDR1 is SGHRS and CDR2 is YFSETQ. V was trimmed by 2 bases and J by 2 bases, leaving 9 bases between them. The CDR3 loop reads CASSFSQDTDTQYF. DNA for the CDR3: TGCGCCAGCAGCTTCTCCCAAGACACAGATACGCAGTATTTT.

The chain links TRBV9 to TRBJ1-1; D unclear. Germline CDR1 and CDR2: SGDLS and YYNGEE. The CDR3 spans 16 residues. The V end was cut by 3 bases, the J end by 5 bases, with 20 bases between. The CDR3, as DNA: TGTGCCAGCAGCGCCGGATACACAGACTGGCCTACTGAAGCTTTCTTT. This translates into CASSAGYTDWPTEAFF.

This clonotype turned up a few times. In DNA, the CDR3 is TGTGCCAGCAGCTTAGCGGCCAGTAGCTCCTACAATGAGCAGTTCTTC. This sequence encodes CASSLAASSSYNEQFF. The J gene is TRBJ2-1, the V gene TRBV7-2; D gene uncertain. Germline V gene sequence: CDR1 SGHTA, CDR2 FQGNSA. V was cut by 0 bases and J by 0 bases, with 9 bases left in between. CDR3 size: 16 residues.